The 18 T cell receptor beta chains given below trace back to one sample, sequenced in a study of blood T cells in healthy people across ages. A J-beta primer mix and a sample-barcoded 5' primer were used in a second PCR of roughly 7 to 12 cycles. Via MiXCR, TCRdb re-called the 5' RACE reads, giving one row per CDR3 protein. The sample lists over a million distinct CDR3 sequences, 42% occurring once. The sequenced sample consisted of blood. The receptors were gathered from a woman aged 18-35 years in good health.

This chain joins TRBV7-2 and TRBJ2-3; 15 bases line up with TRBD2. Trimming took 6 bases from V and 4 from J; bases not matched to a gene: 11. CDR3 length equals 18 residues. CDR1 SGHTA and CDR2 FQGNSA come from the germline V gene. CDR3 loop: CASRPTGTSGRWADTQYF. The CDR3, as DNA: TGTGCCAGCAGACCTACCGGGACTAGCGGGAGGTGGGCAGATACGCAGTATTTT.

V gene TRBV5-1 combines with J gene TRBJ2-2; D gene uncertain. Germline V gene lookup returns CDR1 SGHRS and CDR2 YFSETQ. This CDR3 spans 11 amino acids. Trimming cost V 4 bases and J 7 bases, with 5 bases left between them. The CDR3 region has the DNA TGCGCCAGCAGCATAAGCGGGGAGCTGTTTTTT. Translated: CASSISGELFF.

V gene TRBV12-3 or TRBV12-4 combines with J gene TRBJ1-1, with 8 positions matching TRBD1. V was pared by 5 bases and J by 1 base, with 6 bases of the junction left unmatched. CDR3 size: 15 residues. CDR3 DNA: TGTGCCAGCAGTAACCGGACAGGGTCGAACACTGAAGCTTTCTTT. Protein: CASSNRTGSNTEAFF.

This clonotype turned up a few times. The CDR3 nucleotides read TGTGCCAGCAGCTGGGACAGGGCGCAAGGCTACACCTTC. It is translated as CASSWDRAQGYTF. This sequence joins TRBV7-9 and TRBJ1-2, with 9 bases lining up with TRBD1. The CDR3 loop spans 13 amino acids. V shed 4 bases and J 8 bases; nucleotides not matched to a gene: 5. Germline assignment: CDR1 SEHNR and CDR2 FQNEAQ (reference sequence).

In its sample, this clonotype was seen a few times. The CDR3 DNA sequence: TGCAGTGCTAGTCTAGGGACAGGAACCGAGCAGTACTTC. Its translation is CSASLGTGTEQYF. This chain links TRBV20-1 with TRBJ2-4, with 8 bases matching TRBD1. The J call is uncertain, as TRBJ2-7 better fits the DNA end. CDR1 and CDR2 from the germline V gene are DFQATT and SNEGSKA (reference sequence). The CDR3 is 13 residues long.

The J gene is TRBJ2-1, the V gene TRBV29-1; TRBD2 matches at 10 bases. Germline assignment: CDR1 SQVTM and CDR2 ANQGSEA. The CDR3 contains 15 residues. Germline trimming cut 7 bases from V and 7 bases from J; bases unmatched to any gene: 13. CDR3 sequence reads: CSASSGGLTRNEQFF. The CDR3 DNA sequence: TGCAGCGCTTCTAGCGGGGGCCTGACTCGGAATGAGCAGTTCTTC.

In its sample, this clonotype was seen a few times. The genes are TRBV29-1 and TRBJ2-3, with TRBD2 matching over 11 bases. In germline, CDR1 is SQVTM, CDR2 ANQGSEA. CDR3 size: 14 residues. Trimming at V came to 5 bases and at J to 2 bases, leaving 3 bases not matched to a gene. In DNA form, the CDR3 reads TGCAGCGTTCGGGGACTAGCGGACACAGATACGCAGTATTTT. It yields the protein CSVRGLADTDTQYF.

The genes are TRBV10-3 and TRBJ2-3; the match to TRBD2 covers 9 bases. This CDR3 spans 16 amino acids. The junction had 6 bases not matched to a gene; V was cut back by 5 bases and J by 0 bases. Germline-derived CDR1 and CDR2 are ENHRY and SYGVKD. The CDR3 sequence: CAISQSGGTSTDTQYF. The CDR3 nucleotides read TGTGCCATCAGTCAAAGCGGGGGGACTAGCACAGATACGCAGTATTTT.

The chain employs TRBV14 and TRBJ1-6, with D tentatively TRBD1 (6 bases). Trimming stripped 2 bases from V and 8 bases from J, with 13 bases between. Per germline, CDR1 SGHDN and CDR2 FVKESK. There are 15 residues in the CDR3. CDR3 loop: CASSQPRGGYSPLHF. The CDR3 DNA is TGTGCCAGCAGCCAACCCAGGGGCGGGTATTCACCCCTCCACTTT.

The chain has TRBV11-3 and TRBJ2-1; D unresolved. CDR3 length equals 14 residues. V shed 5 bases and J shed 4 bases, with 12 bases lying between them. Per the germline V gene, CDR1 is SGHNT and CDR2 is YENEEA. CDR3 region: CASSLGRKYNEQFF. CDR3 nucleotide sequence: TGTGCCAGCAGCCTCGGAAGGAAGTACAATGAGCAGTTCTTC.

This clonotype was counted between two and nine times. This sequence joins TRBV28 and TRBJ2-1, with 7 bases fitting TRBD1. The J call may be in error: the DNA end matches TRBJ2-7 better. This CDR3 contains 16 residues. Germline CDR1 is MDHEN and CDR2 is SYDVKM. CDR3 coding DNA: TGTGCCAGCAGTTTAGGGGACAGATTAAACTACAATGAGCAGTACTTC. Its translation: CASSLGDRLNYNEQYF.

The chain recombines TRBV28 with TRBJ2-3, with 10 bases that match TRBD2. The V and J ends lost 5 bases and 2 bases, in that order; junction bases with no gene match: 4. The CDR3 covers 15 residues. Germline CDR1 is MDHEN and CDR2 is SYDVKM. CDR3 nucleotide sequence: TGTGCCAGCAGTCCTAGCGGGGGCTTCACAGATACGCAGTATTTT. Translating gives CASSPSGGFTDTQYF.

This clonotype turned up a few times. The chain has TRBV4-2 and TRBJ2-4, with TRBD1 as a possible D gene (5 bases). The CDR3 is 15 amino acids. Germline V gene lookup returns CDR1 LGHNA and CDR2 YNFKEQ. With 0 bases removed from V and 3 bases from J, the gap between germline ends came to 9 bases. The CDR3 nucleotides read TGTGCCAGCAGCCAAGATGGAAGGGGCAAAAACATTCAGTACTTC. Its translation: CASSQDGRGKNIQYF.

The chain links TRBV10-3 to TRBJ2-5; D ambiguous. CDR3 length: 13 residues. With 6 bases removed from V and 11 bases from J, the gap between germline ends came to 19 bases. Germline CDR1 is ENHRY and CDR2 is SYGVKD. The CDR3 DNA reads TGTGCCATCAGCCAGGAAAGTCTGGATGAGCAGTACTTC. As protein: CAISQESLDEQYF.

The gene calls are TRBV7-2 and TRBJ2-1; 7 bases match TRBD2. Per germline, CDR1 SGHTA and CDR2 FQGNSA. This CDR3 contains 17 residues. With V trimmed by 1 base and J by 1 base, 7 bases remained unmatched. The CDR3 sequence: CASSLGRGGPSYNEQFF. For the CDR3, the DNA is TGTGCCAGCAGCTTAGGGCGGGGAGGGCCTTCCTACAATGAGCAGTTCTTC. The complete variable domain, with remaining parts taken from reference TRBV7-2 and TRBJ2-1, reads GAGVSQSPSNKVTEKGKDVELRCDPISGHTALYWYRQSLGQGLEFLIYFQGNSAPDKSGLPSDRFSAERTGGSVSTLTIQRTQQEDSAVYLCASSLGRGGPSYNEQFFGPGTRLTVL.

This clonotype appeared a few times. V is TRBV9 and J is TRBJ2-4; TRBD2 aligns across 10 bases. The DNA end is more similar to TRBJ2-5, so the J call may be wrong. CDR1 SGDLS and CDR2 YYNGEE come from the germline V gene. The CDR3 sequence is 14 residues long. Here the CDR3 reads CASSPQAGGETQYF. The CDR3 region has the DNA TGTGCCAGCAGCCCCCAAGCGGGGGGGGAGACCCAGTACTTC.

The chain is built from TRBV5-6 and TRBJ2-3, with 9 positions matching TRBD1. The CDR3 totals 16 residues. Germline CDR1 is SGHDT and CDR2 is YYEEEE. Trimming removed 4 bases from V and 3 bases from J; junction bases left unmatched: 9. The CDR3 nucleotides are TGTGCCAGCAGCCCACGGACAGGGGCGCTGACAGATACGCAGTATTTT. Translating gives CASSPRTGALTDTQYF.

The chain has TRBV5-1 and TRBJ2-6; 7 bases agree with TRBD1. The CDR3 runs 19 residues. CDR1 and CDR2 from the germline V gene are SGHRS and YFSETQ. V dropped 1 base and J dropped 0; count of bases not matched to a gene: 10. The CDR3 DNA follows: TGCGCCAGCAGCTTGAAGAGACAGGGTCTACTCTCTGGGGCCAACGTCCTGACTTTC. Its protein is CASSLKRQGLLSGANVLTF.